Listed here are 14 T cell receptor beta chains from one sample, sequenced in a study of blood T cell repertoires in COVID-19. Produced via immunoSEQ multiplex PCR; TCRdb's table is partial and in-frame only. Among 350,000 or so clones, about nine tenths were seen once, and the ten largest hold approximately 1.8%. Sequencing input: peripheral blood. The receptors here all came from a young woman with COVID-19, enrolled during active disease.

The chain joins TRBV6-5 to TRBJ1-5; D gene ambiguous. Germline CDR1 and CDR2: MNHEY and SVGAGI. The CDR3 spans 14 residues. The V gene lost 6 bases and the J gene lost 2 bases, with 11 bases spanning the gap. CDR3 amino acids: CASRQRVGNQPQHF. The CDR3 DNA is TGTGCCAGCAGGCAGAGGGTCGGCAATCAGCCCCAGCATTTT.

The chain employs TRBV14 and TRBJ1-4, with 7 bases identical to TRBD1. CDR1 SGHDN and CDR2 FVKESK come from the germline V gene. V shed 4 bases and J 0 bases; nucleotides not matched to a gene: 2. This CDR3 has 15 residues. The CDR3 is CASSRDRATNEKLFF. CDR3 nucleotides: TGTGCCAGCAGCCGGGACAGAGCAACTAATGAAAAACTGTTTTTT.

The genes are TRBV7-2 and TRBJ2-1, with 14 bases aligning to TRBD2. Looked up from germline, CDR1 is SGHTA and CDR2 is FQGNSA. J was trimmed by 10 bases and V by 5 bases; bases with no gene match: 4. This CDR3 is 14 amino acids long. The chain's CDR3 is CASSKGLAGDEQFF. The CDR3 DNA is TGTGCCAGCAGCAAGGGACTAGCGGGAGACGAGCAGTTCTTC.

The rearrangement uses TRBV6-1 and TRBJ2-1; TRBD2 matches at 11 bases. This CDR3 is built from 16 residues. The ends lost 4 bases at V and 10 bases at J; junction bases unmatched: 12. Germline CDR1 MNHNS, CDR2 SASEGT. CDR3 bases: TGTGCCAGCAGTGTCCTCTCTAGCGGGGGGTTTAGAGAGCAGTTCTTC. It specifies CASSVLSSGGFREQFF.

V and J are TRBV19 and TRBJ1-1, with TRBD1 matching 7 bases. The J segment lost 4 bases and the V segment lost 5 bases, leaving 7 bases of the junction unmatched. The germline CDR1 and CDR2 sequences are LNHDA and SQIVND (reference sequence). The CDR3 covers 14 residues. DNA of the CDR3: TGTGCCAGTAGTCCCGGACAGGTGGGCACTGAAGCTTTCTTT. Translation: CASSPGQVGTEAFF.

The chain carries TRBV5-1 and TRBJ2-2; 8 nucleotides align to TRBD2. V lost 2 bases, J lost 2 bases, and 5 bases stayed unmatched. Looked up from germline, CDR1 is SGHRS and CDR2 is YFSETQ. The CDR3 is 16 amino acids. The CDR3 is CASSFTGTSNTGELFF. CDR3 bases: TGCGCCAGCAGCTTCACCGGGACTAGTAACACCGGGGAGCTGTTTTTT.

The gene calls are TRBV9 and TRBJ1-2; 9 bases are shared with TRBD1. With 3 bases clipped from V and 6 bases from J, the junction kept 6 bases outside the gene matches. CDR3 length: 14 residues. The germline V gene encodes CDR1 SGDLS and CDR2 YYNGEE. CDR3 region: CASSARTGVNGYTF. In nucleotides, the CDR3 is TGTGCCAGCAGCGCGAGGACAGGGGTGAATGGCTACACCTTC.

This sequence joins TRBV30 and TRBJ1-4; 10 positions agree with TRBD1. Germline V gives CDR1 GTSNPN, CDR2 SVGIG (reference sequence). The CDR3 runs 15 residues. The junction had 12 bases not matched to a gene; V was cut back by 2 bases and J by 12 bases. The CDR3 sequence: CAWSRGTGENRELFF. The CDR3 nucleotides read TGTGCCTGGAGTAGAGGGACAGGGGAAAATAGGGAACTGTTTTTT.

The CDR3, as DNA: TGTGCCAGCAGCGTCTTCCCAGGGGATACTGAAGCTTTCTTT. This sequence encodes CASSVFPGDTEAFF. The rearrangement links TRBV9 to TRBJ1-1; weak D call: TRBD1 (6 bases). The CDR3 spans 14 residues. Germline V lookup: CDR1 SGDLS, CDR2 YYNGEE. V was shortened by 2 bases and J by 5 bases, with 13 bases between the two germline ends.

The chain links TRBV7-3 to TRBJ2-2; D not certain. CDR3 length: 14 amino acids. V lost 4 bases and J lost 5, with 11 bases in between. Germline V CDR1 and CDR2: SGHTA, FQGTGA. The DNA for the CDR3 is TGTGCCAGCAGCTCTCTCGGAGTTACCGGGGAGCTGTTTTTT. As protein: CASSSLGVTGELFF.

The genes are TRBV2 and TRBJ1-1, with a tentative D call TRBD1 (5 bases). The CDR3 has 16 amino acids. With 1 base removed from V and 4 bases from J, the gap between germline ends came to 16 bases. Germline lookup yields CDR1 SNHLY and CDR2 FYNNEI. CDR3 DNA sequence: TGTGCCAGCAGTGAAGGCCCGCCAGGGCATGGCACTGAAGCTTTCTTT. Amino acid sequence: CASSEGPPGHGTEAFF.

This clone was seen just once. The V gene is TRBV15, the J gene TRBJ2-7; possibly TRBD2 for D (6 bases). V was shortened by 0 bases and J by 4 bases, with 16 bases between the two germline ends. Germline values: CDR1 LNHNV, CDR2 YYDKDF (reference sequence). The CDR3 is 16 residues long. This CDR3 reads CATSRDLTGGYYEQYF. The CDR3 nucleotides are TGTGCCACCAGCAGAGATCTGACCGGGGGTTATTACGAGCAGTACTTC.

The gene calls are TRBV5-5 and TRBJ2-1; 8 nucleotides agree with TRBD1. The CDR3 length is 12 residues. The ends lost 3 bases at V and 10 bases at J; junction bases unmatched: 3. Per germline, CDR1 SGHKS and CDR2 YYEKEE (reference sequence). This chain's CDR3 is CASSSWTGEQFF. The CDR3 nucleotides read TGTGCCAGCAGCTCTTGGACAGGGGAGCAGTTCTTC.

This chain links TRBV7-8 with TRBJ1-2, with a weak D call TRBD1 (6 bases). V gave up 1 base and J gave up 8 bases, with 11 bases separating them. In germline, CDR1 is SGHVS, CDR2 FQNEAQ. The CDR3 contains 13 residues. CDR3 region: CASSLVRGEGYTF. CDR3 nucleotides: TGTGCCAGCAGCTTAGTCAGGGGTGAGGGCTACACCTTC. The full variable domain, its missing parts supplied by reference TRBV7-8 and TRBJ1-2, is GAGVSQSPRYKVAKRGQDVALRCDPISGHVSLFWYQQALGQGPEFLTYFQNEAQLDKSGLPSDRFFAERPEGSVSTLKIQRTQQEDSAVYLCASSLVRGEGYTFGSGTRLTVV.